One sample yielded the 3 T cell receptor beta chains listed below, sequenced in a study of shared clonotypes between healthy human individuals. TCRdb keeps only in-frame clones here, not all; method: immunoSEQ multiplex PCR. Of some 2.1 million clones listed, roughly 95% were seen once; the top ten hold 0.85% to 1.3%. Terminally differentiated effector memory CD45RA+ cells were excluded by CCR7 positive selection of CD45RO-negative cells. The sequenced sample consisted of naive CD8+ T cells sorted from blood. Source of these receptors: a man between 18 and 29 years old in good health.

The table lists this clone with a count of one. The V and J genes are TRBV4-1 and TRBJ1-6, with 7 bases identical to TRBD1. The CDR3 extends over 15 amino acids. J gave up 10 bases and V 0 bases, and 6 bases lay outside the gene matches. CDR1 and CDR2 from the germline V gene are MGHRA and YSYEKL. CDR3 sequence reads: CASSQDGSGGSPLHF. In nucleotides, the CDR3 is TGCGCCAGCAGCCAAGATGGGTCAGGGGGATCACCCCTCCACTTT.

The rearrangement links TRBV29-1 to TRBJ2-7, with TRBD1 matching 10 bases. The CDR3 has 15 amino acids. The ends lost 3 bases at V and 2 bases at J; junction bases unmatched: 7. CDR1 and CDR2 (germline): SQVTM, ANQGSEA. This CDR3 is CSVEATGGYPYEQYF. CDR3 nucleotides: TGCAGCGTTGAGGCGACAGGGGGCTATCCCTACGAGCAGTACTTC.

The sample holds a few counts of this clone. J is TRBJ2-1 and V is TRBV18, with TRBD2 as a possible D gene (6 bases). Trimming left V 1 base short and J 7 bases short, with 11 bases between. In germline, CDR1 is KGHSH, CDR2 LQKENI. The CDR3 length is 14 residues. CDR3 nucleotides: TGTGCCAGCTCACCACAACAAGGAGGGAATGAGCAGTTCTTC. This codes for CASSPQQGGNEQFF. Combining the CDR3 with reference TRBV18 and TRBJ2-1 gives the whole variable domain NAGVMQNPRHLVRRRGQEARLRCSPMKGHSHVYWYRQLPEEGLKFMVYLQKENIIDESGMPKERFSAEFPKEGPSILRIQQVVRGDSAAYFCASSPQQGGNEQFFGPGTRLTVL.